Listed below are T cell receptor beta chains from one sample, sequenced in a study of metastatic and nonmetastatic thyroid tumors. TCRdb reprocessed the PCR reads via MiXCR. Of around 40,000 clones listed, approximately 15% were seen once; the top ten hold 9% to 9.5%. Specimen: blood. The source of these receptors is a female donor with papillary thyroid cancer or a benign thyroid nodule (not recorded which). Some clones in this sample may be carry-over from other donors' samples. Each CDR3 is given with its conserved first and last residue.

>TRBV6-1|TRBJ2-1
CASSPLAGGRHNEQFF
>TRBV19|TRBJ2-5
CASSRGAETQYF
>TRBV5-8|TRBJ2-1
CASSFETAYNEQFF
>TRBV27|TRBJ2-3
CANSVGTSKPPDTQYF
>TRBV28|TRBJ2-7
CASSSGTVPYEQYF
>TRBV5-1|TRBJ2-1
CASSLAYNSYNEQFF
>TRBV15|TRBJ2-7
CATSRVRFTHEQYF
>TRBV9|TRBJ2-1
CASNHIGGGGNEQFF
>TRBV6-1|TRBJ2-2
CASSNRGAELFF
>TRBV28|TRBJ2-1
CASSTHPGEQVF
>TRBV10-1|TRBJ2-4
CASIGVSEGQGENIQYF
>TRBV2|TRBJ2-2
CASRDSRGNTGELFF
>TRBV30|TRBJ2-3
CAGGTSDTDTQYF
>TRBV7-3|TRBJ1-1
CASCLLPGFGPEAFF
>TRBV28|TRBJ2-7
CASSPGQVLYEQYF
>TRBV24-1|TRBJ2-2
CATSDLFGELFF
>TRBV28|TRBJ1-1
CASSLIGGWNTEAFF
>TRBV24-1|TRBJ1-2
CATRTAGQGSPNYGYTF
>TRBV28|TRBJ1-5
CASQGQGQPQHF
>TRBV7-9|TRBJ1-3
CASSLGPTGRHTIYF
>TRBV4-1|TRBJ2-7
CASSLGGQGIYEQYF
>TRBV9|TRBJ2-7
CASSGAKGGEWAGDPYEQYF
>TRBV4-1|TRBJ1-1
CASSREGRLDLRNTEAFF
>TRBV9|TRBJ2-1
CASTLGASGRPGSEQFF
>TRBV19|TRBJ1-2
CASSIGRGNYGYTF
>TRBV5-6|TRBJ1-1
CASSLWGTLNTEAFF
>TRBV28|TRBJ2-7
CASSFPTYEQYF
>TRBV2|TRBJ2-3
CASSLAGRTDTQYF
>TRBV28|TRBJ2-7
CAILSPCKWYEQYF
>TRBV6-1|TRBJ1-2
CASSEVGGRSGYTF
>TRBV3-1|TRBJ2-2
CASRSTDKTGELFF
>TRBV10-1|TRBJ2-1
CASSDGSGTIHEQFF
>TRBV7-9|TRBJ1-5
CANSLGIYQPQHF
>TRBV12-3/TRBV12-4|TRBJ2-4
CASSATYLLGRLAKNIQYF
>TRBV10-1|TRBJ2-3
CASSEARITDTQYF
>TRBV6-1|TRBJ2-3
CASRRAGTGNTQYF
>TRBV24-1|TRBJ2-1
CATSDLASGNIYNEQFF
>TRBV7-8|TRBJ1-5
CASSLVDQNQPQHF
>TRBV4-2|TRBJ2-7
CVSSPDRSSSYEQYF
>TRBV14|TRBJ2-1
CASSQGQRVTYNEQFF
>TRBV4-1|TRBJ2-3
CASSQQDRVEYTQYF
>TRBV20-1|TRBJ2-7
CSARGASGATYEQYF